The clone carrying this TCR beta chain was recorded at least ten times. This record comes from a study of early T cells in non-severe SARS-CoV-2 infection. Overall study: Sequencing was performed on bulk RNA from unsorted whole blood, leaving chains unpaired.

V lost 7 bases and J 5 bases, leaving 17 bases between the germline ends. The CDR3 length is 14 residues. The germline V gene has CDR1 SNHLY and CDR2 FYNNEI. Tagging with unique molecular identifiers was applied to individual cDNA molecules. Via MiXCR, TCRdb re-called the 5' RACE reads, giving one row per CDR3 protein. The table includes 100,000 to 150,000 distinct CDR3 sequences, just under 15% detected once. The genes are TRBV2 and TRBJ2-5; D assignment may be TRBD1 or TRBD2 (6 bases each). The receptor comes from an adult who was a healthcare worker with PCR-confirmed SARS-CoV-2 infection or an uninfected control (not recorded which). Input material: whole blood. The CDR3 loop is CASKGDLEGETQYF. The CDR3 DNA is TGTGCCAGCAAGGGGGATCTGGAGGGCGAGACCCAGTACTTC.